The TCR beta chain described here comes from a study of metastatic and nonmetastatic thyroid tumors. Germline CDR1 and CDR2: SGHAT and FQNNGV. Between the trimmed V and J ends, which lost 0 bases and 5 bases, there was a span of 11 bases. This CDR3 contains 16 residues. Judged by abundance, this clone is medium-sized. Every patient was untreated before thyroid surgery. TCRdb re-called the PCR reads with MiXCR. The sample shows 25,000 or so clones, approximately 24% of them seen only once. The J gene is TRBJ1-6, the V gene TRBV11-2; no firm D call. The TCR was taken from a female donor with papillary thyroid cancer or a benign thyroid nodule (not recorded which). Some clones in this sample may be carry-over from other donors' samples. The sample taken for sequencing was blood. CDR3 in DNA: TGTGCCAGCAGCTTAGATCTGGCAGGAAATAATTCACCCCTCCACTTT. Protein product: CASSLDLAGNNSPLHF.